This T cell receptor beta chain was captured by sequencing in a study of T cell repertoires in cytomegalovirus infection. Study summary: Both a matching HLA type and CMV infection were indicated by public TCR beta signatures. Study outcomes and limitations: Identification of carriers of CMV plus the relevant HLA was achieved through cumulative public TCR beta family frequency.

Trimming stripped 0 bases from V and 1 base from J, with 9 bases between. This CDR3 contains 15 residues. Looked up from germline, CDR1 is MNHEY and CDR2 is SMNVEV (reference sequence). This clonotype was counted only a few times. No antigen is known for it. MiXCR, applied by TCRdb to the reads, yields one record per CDR3 protein. This table has approximately 550,000 distinct CDR3 sequences, 15% to 20% appearing once. The rearrangement links TRBV27 to TRBJ1-1; D is unclear. The source of this sequence is a human donor in good health (CMV status not recorded). Some clones in this sample may be carry-over from other donors' samples. The sequenced material came from CD8+ T cells from PBMCs. DNA for the CDR3: TGTGCCAGCAGTTTATCGGACGGCAAGAACACTGAAGCTTTCTTT. This gives the protein CASSLSDGKNTEAFF.